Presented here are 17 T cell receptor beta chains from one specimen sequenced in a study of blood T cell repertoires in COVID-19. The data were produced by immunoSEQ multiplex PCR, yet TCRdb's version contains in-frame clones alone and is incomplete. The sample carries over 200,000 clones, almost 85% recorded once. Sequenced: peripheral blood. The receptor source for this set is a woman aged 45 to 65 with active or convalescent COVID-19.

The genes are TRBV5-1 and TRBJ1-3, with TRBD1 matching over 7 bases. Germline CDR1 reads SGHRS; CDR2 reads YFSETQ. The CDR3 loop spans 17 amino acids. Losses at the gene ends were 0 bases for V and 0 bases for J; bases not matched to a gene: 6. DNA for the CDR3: TGCGCCAGCAGCTTGGAGGACAGGCCCAGCTCTGGAAACACCATATATTTT. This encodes CASSLEDRPSSGNTIYF.

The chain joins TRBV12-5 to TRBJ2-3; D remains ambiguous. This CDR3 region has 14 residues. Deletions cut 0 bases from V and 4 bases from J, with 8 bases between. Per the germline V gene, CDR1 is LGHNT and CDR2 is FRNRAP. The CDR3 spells CASGLVGRPDTQYF. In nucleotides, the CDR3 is TGTGCTAGTGGTTTGGTAGGCAGGCCAGATACGCAGTATTTT. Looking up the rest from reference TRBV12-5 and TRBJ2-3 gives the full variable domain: DARVTQTPRHKVTEMGQEVTMRCQPILGHNTVFWYRQTMMQGLELLAYFRNRAPLDDSGMPKDRFSAEMPDATLATLKIQPSEPRDSAVYFCASGLVGRPDTQYFGPGTRLTVL.

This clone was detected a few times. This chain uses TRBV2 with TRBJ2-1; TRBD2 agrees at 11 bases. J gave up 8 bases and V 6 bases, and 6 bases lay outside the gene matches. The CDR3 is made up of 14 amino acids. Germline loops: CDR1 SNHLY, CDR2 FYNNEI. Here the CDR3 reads CASSLTSGAHEQFF. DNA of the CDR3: TGTGCCAGCAGCCTGACTAGCGGGGCCCATGAGCAGTTCTTC.

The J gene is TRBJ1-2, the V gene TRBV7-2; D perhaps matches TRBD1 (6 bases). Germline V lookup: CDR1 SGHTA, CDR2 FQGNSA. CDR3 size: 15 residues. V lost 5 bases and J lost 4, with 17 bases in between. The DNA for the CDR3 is TGTGCCAGCAGCCCTCAGGACAGACTATCCTATGGCTACACCTTC. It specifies CASSPQDRLSYGYTF.

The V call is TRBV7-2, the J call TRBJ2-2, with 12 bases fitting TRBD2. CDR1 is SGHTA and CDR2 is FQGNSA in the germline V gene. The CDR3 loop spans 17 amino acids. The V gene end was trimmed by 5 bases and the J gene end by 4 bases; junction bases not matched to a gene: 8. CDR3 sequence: CASSGWTSGKGTGELFF. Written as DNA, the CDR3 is TGTGCCAGCAGCGGCTGGACTAGCGGGAAAGGCACCGGGGAGCTGTTTTTT.

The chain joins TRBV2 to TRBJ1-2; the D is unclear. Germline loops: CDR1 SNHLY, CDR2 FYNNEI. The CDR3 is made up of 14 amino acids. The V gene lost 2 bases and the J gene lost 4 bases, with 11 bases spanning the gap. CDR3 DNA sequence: TGTGCCAGCAGTGAATATCCAGGAAGCTATGGCTACACCTTC. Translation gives CASSEYPGSYGYTF.

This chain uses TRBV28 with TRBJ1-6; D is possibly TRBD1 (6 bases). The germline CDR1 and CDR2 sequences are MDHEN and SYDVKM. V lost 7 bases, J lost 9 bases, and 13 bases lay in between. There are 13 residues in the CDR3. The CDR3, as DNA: TGTGCCAGCAAGGGGCAGGGGTCTTCACCCCTCCACTTT. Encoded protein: CASKGQGSSPLHF.

DNA for the CDR3: TGCGCCAGCAGCTTGACGGGAGGGCGTGGGGGTGAGCAGTTCTTC. Protein: CASSLTGGRGGEQFF. This sequence joins TRBV5-1 and TRBJ2-1, with 8 positions matching TRBD2. The trim removed 1 base at V and 9 bases at J, leaving 9 bases unmatched. From germline, CDR1 is SGHRS and CDR2 YFSETQ. The CDR3 sequence is 15 residues long.

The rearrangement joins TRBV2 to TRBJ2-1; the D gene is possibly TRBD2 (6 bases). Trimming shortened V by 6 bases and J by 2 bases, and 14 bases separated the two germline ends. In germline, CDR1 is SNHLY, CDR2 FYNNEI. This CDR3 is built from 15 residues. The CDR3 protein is CASRRAEGTYNEQFF. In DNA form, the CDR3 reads TGTGCCAGCAGACGAGCGGAGGGTACCTACAATGAGCAGTTCTTC.

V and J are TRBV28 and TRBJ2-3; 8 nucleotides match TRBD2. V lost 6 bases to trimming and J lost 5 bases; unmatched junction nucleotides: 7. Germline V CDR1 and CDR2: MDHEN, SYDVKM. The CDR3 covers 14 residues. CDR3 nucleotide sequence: TGTGCCAGCAGCCCCGGGGGGGCCGAAGATACGCAGTATTTT. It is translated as CASSPGGAEDTQYF. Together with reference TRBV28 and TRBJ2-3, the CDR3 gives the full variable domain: DVKVTQSSRYLVKRTGEKVFLECVQDMDHENMFWYRQDPGLGLRLIYFSYDVKMKEKGDIPEGYSVSREKKERFSLILESASTNQTSMYLCASSPGGAEDTQYFGPGTRLTVL.

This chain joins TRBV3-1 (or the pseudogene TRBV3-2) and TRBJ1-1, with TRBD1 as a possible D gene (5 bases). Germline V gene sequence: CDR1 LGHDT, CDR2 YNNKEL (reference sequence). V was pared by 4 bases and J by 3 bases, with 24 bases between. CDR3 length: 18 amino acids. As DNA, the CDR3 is TGTGCCAGCAGCCTCAATGCCGGAGGGGTCGGGAGGGACACTGAAGCTTTCTTT. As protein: CASSLNAGGVGRDTEAFF.

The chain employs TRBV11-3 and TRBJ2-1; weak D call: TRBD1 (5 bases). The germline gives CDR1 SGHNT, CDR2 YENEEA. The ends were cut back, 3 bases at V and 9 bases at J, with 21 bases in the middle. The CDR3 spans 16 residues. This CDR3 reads CASSLVARWGLGEQFF. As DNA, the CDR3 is TGTGCCAGCAGCTTGGTCGCCCGATGGGGCCTTGGTGAGCAGTTCTTC.

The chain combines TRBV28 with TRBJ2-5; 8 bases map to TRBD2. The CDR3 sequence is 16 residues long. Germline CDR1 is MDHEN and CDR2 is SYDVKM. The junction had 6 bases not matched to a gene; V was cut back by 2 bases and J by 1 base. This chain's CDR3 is CASSLNGGGPQETQYF. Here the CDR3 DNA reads TGTGCCAGCAGTTTAAATGGCGGGGGGCCCCAAGAGACCCAGTACTTC.

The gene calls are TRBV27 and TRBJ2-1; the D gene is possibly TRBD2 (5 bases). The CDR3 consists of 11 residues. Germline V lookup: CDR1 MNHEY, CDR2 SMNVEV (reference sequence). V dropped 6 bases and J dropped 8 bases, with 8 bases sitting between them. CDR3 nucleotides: TGTGCCAGCAGGGCGGGCGATGAGCAGTTCTTC. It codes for CASRAGDEQFF.

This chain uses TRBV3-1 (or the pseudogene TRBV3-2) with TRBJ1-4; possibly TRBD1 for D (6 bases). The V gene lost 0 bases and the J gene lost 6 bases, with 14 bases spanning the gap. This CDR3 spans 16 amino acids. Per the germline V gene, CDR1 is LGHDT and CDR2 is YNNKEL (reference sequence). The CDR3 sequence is CASSQDQGRGYEKLFF. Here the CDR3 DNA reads TGTGCCAGCAGCCAAGATCAGGGGCGCGGGTATGAAAAACTGTTTTTT.

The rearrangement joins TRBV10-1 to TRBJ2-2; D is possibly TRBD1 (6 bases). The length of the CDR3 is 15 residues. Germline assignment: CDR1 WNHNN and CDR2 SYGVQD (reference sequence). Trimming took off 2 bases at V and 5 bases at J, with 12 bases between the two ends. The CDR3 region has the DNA TGCGCCAGCAGTGAGGGAAACAGGGTTACCGGGGAGCTGTTTTTT. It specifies CASSEGNRVTGELFF.

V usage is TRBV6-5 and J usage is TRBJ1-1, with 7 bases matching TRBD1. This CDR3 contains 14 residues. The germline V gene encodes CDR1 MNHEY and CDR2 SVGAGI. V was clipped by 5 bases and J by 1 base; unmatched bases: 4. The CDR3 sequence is CASSRTGENTEAFF. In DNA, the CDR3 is TGTGCCAGCAGTAGGACAGGAGAGAACACTGAAGCTTTCTTT.